The following is a TCR beta chain sequence with its context. Its antigen specificity is not known. No base quality values were provided; no much bigger clone lies one nucleotide off. The library came from the immunoSEQ multiplex PCR assay. The multiplex PCR relied on a mix of 60 forward primers for TCR Vbeta segments and 13 reverse primers for TCR Jbeta segments. Amplification of the CDR3 region of rearranged TCR beta genes was performed with a multiplex PCR assay on genomic DNA. The amplified TCR beta libraries were sequenced on the Illumina HiSeq System as 87-base-pair reads. Processing in the source paper ran as follows. In a later analysis, around 80 million unique TCR beta chains were counted across the roughly 670 repertoires, and roughly 9.9 million of these chains were shared by at least two donors. A nearest-neighbor algorithm error-corrected the raw reads and collapsed the reads into unique sequences, merging closely related sequences to remove PCR and sequencing errors. Alignment of CDR3 sequences to IMGT reference sequences was used to assign V, D and J gene segments. For a sequence to be retained, at least a six-nucleotide match to both a V gene segment and a J gene segment was required. A rearrangement was called productive if the CDR3 had no stop codons and remained in frame with V and J, and every other rearrangement was called non-productive. CDR3 was defined by IMGT convention, running from the second conserved V-encoded cysteine to the conserved J-encoded phenylalanine. In an earlier analysis of some 550 of the donors, sequences lacking an unambiguous match to a single V gene segment were excluded. In an earlier analysis of roughly 600 of the donors, a V segment was called functional when productive rearrangements were above 56.7%, and segregating when the standard deviation between donors exceeded 5%. A statistical classification framework was built for diagnosing cytomegalovirus status from the catalog of TCR beta chain sequences. In a later analysis, TCR nucleotide sequences were compared against IMGT/GENE-DB human TR gene sequences so that V and J genes could be assigned. The TCRdist pipeline was used in a later analysis to assign CDR3 sequences and most-parsimonious VDJ recombination scenarios. A later analysis defined each TCR beta chain by its CDR3 amino acid sequence plus V-gene family, and excluded reads lacking a unique V-gene family. As a way to deal with suspected cross-contamination and a sequencing artifact, a later analysis dropped 500 to 700 nucleotide sequences that were highly shared and had low generation probability. In a later analysis, a clonal expansion index for each public chain was calculated from normalized within-repertoire ranks of inferred template counts. Generation probabilities in a later analysis came from a VDJ recombination model fitted to out-of-frame rearrangements, and those results were checked against IGoR. Hypergeometric tests were used in a later analysis to score TCR-TCR, TCR-HLA and TCR-CMV co-occurrence, with a repertoire-size bias correction applied to the TCR pairs. In a later analysis, false discovery rates were estimated by permuting HLA or CMV assignments 20 times. In a later analysis, co-occurring TCRs were grouped with DBSCAN, and TCRdist sequence similarity was added when clustering was performed within HLA-allele-positive subsets. Repertoires with fewer than 30,000 or more than 120,000 public chains, plus five repertoires with anomalous nucleotide sharing, were excluded from co-occurrence clustering. TCRdb mirrors the immuneACCESS table, restricted to in-frame sequences. Some clones are absent from its copies; in checked studies, under half trace to an unresolved V gene, and the reason for the others is unknown. D and trimming come from the DNA, and the V and J calls and clone size come from that table. Within this sample are more than 50,000 clones, with roughly 70% of them counted one time only. Less than 45% of the sample goes to the ten largest clones.

From the cysteine through the phenylalanine, the CDR3 covers 14 amino acids. CDR3 DNA is the only sequence kept; it has 42 bases, read in frame from the first base. Based on the germline V gene, the CDR1 and CDR2 sequences are SGHTA and FQGTGA. V and J are trimmed by 5 bases and 6 bases, and the gene matches miss 6 bases of the junction. In total, 600 or so healthy bone marrow donors made up the cohort. At the time of sampling, every cohort member was nominally healthy, though immune exposures that went unrecorded were likely present. The donor was CMV seropositive and belonged to the group of 250 to 300 seropositive cohort members. A peripheral blood sample was collected from each donor, and TCR beta sequencing was performed on peripheral blood mononuclear cells. The Qiagen DNeasy Blood Extraction Kit was used to extract genomic DNA from the blood cell samples. The sample originates from a study of cytomegalovirus exposure and HLA in healthy donors (dated by TCRdb to about 2017). Study-wide context: An earlier analysis of roughly 500 of the donors reported more than 250 Gb of sequence data and approximately 110 million unique TCR beta sequences from 150 million to 200 million T cells. An early release covering roughly 600 HLA-typed donors comprised approximately 300 gigabases of sequencing data and about 90 million unique TCR sequences. Among the roughly 400 genotyped donors, around 79% belonged to the genetic ancestry cluster associated with self-reported Caucasian donors. The study aimed to test whether signatures of past pathogen exposure could be identified by cataloging public T cell receptors. Using immunosequencing, the study profiled T cell repertoires from 500 to 800 subjects and related those repertoires to cytomegalovirus serostatus. Besides the first cohort of roughly 700 subjects, a separate validation cohort made up of about 120 different subjects was used. High-throughput TCR immunosequencing, statistical association of individual TCRs with disease status, and machine learning were combined to predict cytomegalovirus infection status. To study patterns of TCR occurrence, a later analysis re-analyzed previously published TCR beta repertoires from 600 to 750 donors and added high-resolution HLA genotyping. The later analysis used no new phenotypic data to find candidate immune exposures, relying instead on TCR beta sequences and their occurrence across donors. An earlier analysis of about 620 of the donors applied high-throughput TCR beta sequencing to assess whether each TCR beta V gene segment acted as functional or pseudogenic. Donor age, sex, ethnicity and CMV serostatus were collected together with the repertoire data. A later genetic analysis took genome-wide SNP genotypes for about 65% of the 666 donors and used that subset as a discovery cohort. All discovery cohort repertoires had been generated using a single sequencing platform. Both class I and class II loci were covered by HLA typing, at four-digit resolution. The number of typed donors differed by locus: 629-630 for A, B, C, DRB1 and DQB1; about 520 for DQA1; roughly 600 for DPA1; and roughly 470 for DPB1. Roughly 5 DR-DQ haplotypes were handled as single units for association and clustering, since linkage in the cohort was strong. Among over 350 genotyped donors of the cohort, an average of around 240,000 unique TCR beta nucleotide sequences were sequenced per donor, about a sixth of them non-productive.

The paper as a whole reports these results and caveats: Most TCR sequences were seen in very few donors, while some public TCRs were found in many individuals. Assigning TCR associations to individual alleles was difficult when HLA alleles, especially DR and DQ, strongly co-occurred. It was suggested by the authors that the approach could potentially be generalized to other disease states and immunological phenotypes. Linkage disequilibrium might explain the correlated functional status among segregating V segments, but an unknown experimental factor could not be ruled out. Broadly in line with IMGT annotations, most TCR beta V segments showed up in productive rearrangements about 87% or about 30% of the time in an earlier analysis of 587 of the donors. The earlier analysis of around 600 of the donors excluded some 16 rarely observed V segments, including chromosome 9 orphons, because counts were too low. Because HLA typing was unavailable for some donors at each locus, only the typed subset was used in association tests. Compared with the approximately 700-donor mean, donors in an Asian-associated ancestry cluster had fewer N-insertions in productive TCRs, according to a later genetic analysis. Compared with equally common non-associated chains, HLA-associated TCR beta chains in a later analysis were more clonally expanded and had lower generation probabilities. Roughly uniform sequencing depth across donors was assumed in presence/absence analyses, although this assumption may not hold. A later analysis associated about 17,000 TCR beta sequences with specific HLA alleles at a false discovery rate of 0.05. A cluster of highly shared sequence variants was judged likely to be a technical artifact of the sequencing pipeline. CMV serostatus was the only immune exposure information available for the cohort. A further reported finding was that TCR beta sequences accurately predicted the HLA-A and HLA-B alleles for most subjects in the first cohort. In a later analysis, most CMV-associated TCR beta chains were found to appear HLA-restricted, with HLA associations seemingly driven largely by CMV exposure. In a later genetic analysis, a missense DCLRE1C variant was associated with V-gene and J-gene trimming of TCR beta chains, and the association was replicated in an independent cohort. A few of the identified cytomegalovirus-associated TCR beta chains were confirmed in vitro to be specific for cytomegalovirus antigens. A later analysis reported that several top co-occurrence clusters appeared linked to parvovirus B19, influenza, CMV and Epstein-Barr virus. Some IMGT-functional V segments, including TRBV6-2 and TRBV6-3, could not be distinguished by the 87-base-pair reads and were therefore excluded. In a later analysis, TCR association rates were found to vary across HLA loci, with the most associated TCRs seen for DRB1 alleles and the fewest for HLA-C alleles. Cytomegalovirus status was reported to be diagnosed by the classifier with high specificity and sensitivity in both the original and validation cohorts. The cohort was sequenced for TCR beta chains only, and without alpha or paired-chain data the features that could be detected were limited. A total of fewer than 200 TCR beta chains were listed by the study as associated with cytomegalovirus.

Recombination joined TRBV7-3 with TRBJ2-3; 9 junctional bases match TRBD2. Sequencing was performed on PBMCs. The TCR was taken from a man in his forties in good health and CMV-seropositive. CDR3 protein: CASSTGLAGDTQYF. The DNA sequence reads TGTGCCAGCAGCACGGGACTAGCAGGTGATACGCAGTATTTT.